The T cell receptor (beta chain) described here comes from a study of blood T cell repertoires in COVID-19. The CDR3 sequence is 13 residues long. V trimming: 7 bases; J trimming: 7 bases; junction bases outside the gene matches: 4. CDR1 MDHEN and CDR2 SYDVKM come from the germline V gene. Two negative PCRs, clearance, or symptom resolution had been documented for recovered Cohort 3 donors. This clone came up a few times. The protocol was immunoSEQ multiplex PCR, while the TCRdb copy is restricted to in-frame clones and leaves out a portion. Here the sample spans 320,000 or so clones, over 70% being singletons.

The receptor's source is a man aged 30-40 years who had recovered from COVID-19. This chain uses TRBV28 with TRBJ1-6; 7 nucleotides align to TRBD1. The sample consisted of PBMCs or T cells enriched from blood (not recorded which). DNA of the CDR3: TGTGCCAGCATCGCGGACAGGAATTCACCCCTCCACTTT. Encoded protein: CASIADRNSPLHF.